This T cell receptor beta chain was sequenced in a study of post-analysis software for immune sequencing data. Study details: Both relapsing-remitting and secondary progressive multiple sclerosis featured among the disease courses, as did progressive-relapsing multiple sclerosis. Overall study findings and caveats: Roughly 5 TRBV segments, including TRBV5-6, TRBV5-1 and TRBV20-1, were more frequent in patients than controls. Controls had significantly higher normalized Chao1 diversity than multiple sclerosis patients. Batch-matched samples strongly co-clustered by F measure.

With 3 bases removed from V and 6 bases from J, the gap between germline ends came to 14 bases. The CDR3 is made up of 13 amino acids. Germline assignment: CDR1 SQVTM and CDR2 ANQGSEA. Notes on this clonotype: Its antigen is as yet unknown.

The authors incorporated unique molecular identifiers into the TCR beta cDNA libraries. There were about 0.85 to 11 million T cells, and 510,000 or so cDNA molecules came from them. TCRdb reprocessed the PCR reads via MiXCR and lists one record per CDR3 protein. The table lists roughly 580,000 distinct CDR3 sequences, 44% of them singletons. The chain recombines TRBV29-1 with TRBJ1-2; D is unresolved. Specimen: blood. This receptor was taken from a girl between 10 and 17 years old with multiple sclerosis. The CDR3 protein is CSVDSYWPHGYTF. For the CDR3, the DNA is TGCAGCGTTGATAGTTACTGGCCCCATGGCTACACCTTC.